This TCR beta chain comes out of a study of T cells in Graves' hyperthyroidism and ophthalmopathy. This clonotype was counted many times. The CDR3 length is 14 residues. Deletions cut 2 bases from V and 6 bases from J, with 11 bases between. Germline V gene lookup returns CDR1 MNHNS and CDR2 SASEGT. Used for diagnoses were clinical symptoms, serum thyroxine and TRAb, thyroid ultrasound and orbital computed tomography. There were TCR beta CDR3 regions amplified from RNA transcripts. First-round RT-PCR targeting the TCR CDR3 was performed with the HTBI primer set. TCRdb reanalysed the multiplex PCR reads using MiXCR and keeps one entry per CDR3 protein. The table shows around 350,000 distinct CDR3 sequences, with approximately 20% occurring only once.

This chain connects TRBV6-1 to TRBJ2-1; weak D call: TRBD2 (5 bases). The receptor's source is a young woman with Graves' hyperthyroidism. Specimen: blood. The CDR3 region is CASSELLGGNEQFF. In nucleotides, the CDR3 is TGTGCCAGCAGTGAACTACTAGGTGGCAATGAGCAGTTCTTC.